This T cell receptor beta chain was found in a study of blood T cell repertoires in COVID-19. Study-level information: The samples span acute and convalescent COVID-19 from the United States, Italy and Spain.

Germline V gene lookup returns CDR1 SGDLS and CDR2 YYNGEE. With V trimmed by 2 bases and J by 2 bases, 5 bases remained unmatched. The CDR3 runs to 15 residues. Study processing details: Estimation of nucleated cell counts was performed using reference gene primer amplification. Assay: immunoSEQ multiplex PCR; the TCRdb copy retains only in-frame clones and omits some. V and J calls and clone size follow that table, whereas D and trimming were derived from the DNA. The table shows around 390,000 clones, with approximately 87% occurring only once. Everyone who took part was roughly 18 to 100 years old, and they came from about 25 US areas. Recovery meant two consecutive negative NP/OP PCR tests, professional clearance, or resolved symptoms.

The V gene is TRBV9, the J gene TRBJ2-7, with TRBD2 matching over 9 bases. Material: PBMCs or T cells enriched from blood (not recorded which). This TCR was sampled from a woman aged 45-59 years who had recovered from COVID-19. CDR3 sequence reads: CASSVGAGGTYEQYF. CDR3 in DNA: TGTGCCAGCAGCGTGGGAGCGGGGGGTACCTACGAGCAGTACTTC.